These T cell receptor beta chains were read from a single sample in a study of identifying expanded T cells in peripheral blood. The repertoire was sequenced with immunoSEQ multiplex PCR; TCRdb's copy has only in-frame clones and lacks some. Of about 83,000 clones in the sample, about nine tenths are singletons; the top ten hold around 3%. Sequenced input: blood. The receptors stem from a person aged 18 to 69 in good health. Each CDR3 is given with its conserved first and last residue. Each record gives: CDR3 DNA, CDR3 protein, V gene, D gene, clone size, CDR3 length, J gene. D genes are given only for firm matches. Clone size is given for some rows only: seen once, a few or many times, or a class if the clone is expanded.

CDR3nt: TGTGCCATTTCCCGGACAGCGAACACTGAAGCTTTCTTT; CDR3aa: CAISRTANTEAFF; v_gene: TRBV10-3; d_gene: .; abundance: .; len: 13; j_gene: TRBJ1-1
CDR3nt: TGTGCCAGCAGCCGACTACAGGGCTGGGAGACCCAGTACTTC; CDR3aa: CASSRLQGWETQYF; v_gene: TRBV14; d_gene: .; abundance: .; len: 14; j_gene: TRBJ2-5
CDR3nt: TGTGCCAGCAGCCGAGACGGACAGGGGGCTCGATACGAGCAGTACTTC; CDR3aa: CASSRDGQGARYEQYF; v_gene: TRBV7-9; d_gene: TRBD1; abundance: .; len: 16; j_gene: TRBJ2-7
CDR3nt: TGTGCCAGTAGTATAGCCCAGGGCAGTGAGCAGTTCTTC; CDR3aa: CASSIAQGSEQFF; v_gene: TRBV19; d_gene: .; abundance: .; len: 13; j_gene: TRBJ2-1
CDR3nt: TGCAGCGTCCTATGGGGGGGAGGGACAGATACGCAGTATTTT; CDR3aa: CSVLWGGGTDTQYF; v_gene: TRBV29-1; d_gene: TRBD2; abundance: .; len: 14; j_gene: TRBJ2-3
CDR3nt: TGTGCCAGCAGTTTAGGGGGCTCCTACAATGAGCAGTTCTTC; CDR3aa: CASSLGGSYNEQFF; v_gene: TRBV27; d_gene: .; abundance: .; len: 14; j_gene: TRBJ2-1
CDR3nt: TGTGCCAGCAGCGAACCTCCCGGGTCGGGTCCGAATCAGCCCCAGCATTTT; CDR3aa: CASSEPPGSGPNQPQHF; v_gene: TRBV21-1; d_gene: .; abundance: once; len: 17; j_gene: TRBJ1-5
CDR3nt: TGTGCCAGCAGGCTTCAGGGAGAGACTGAAGCTTTCTTT; CDR3aa: CASRLQGETEAFF; v_gene: TRBV6-5; d_gene: .; abundance: .; len: 13; j_gene: TRBJ1-1
CDR3nt: TGTGCCAGCAGCCAAGATATCGGCACAGATACGCAGTATTTT; CDR3aa: CASSQDIGTDTQYF; v_gene: TRBV14; d_gene: .; abundance: .; len: 14; j_gene: TRBJ2-3
CDR3nt: TGCGCCAGCAGCGATGACAGGACAGGGAGGAACACTGAAGCTTTCTTT; CDR3aa: CASSDDRTGRNTEAFF; v_gene: TRBV5-1; d_gene: TRBD1; abundance: .; len: 16; j_gene: TRBJ1-1
CDR3nt: TGTGCCAGCAGCTTGACTTTGTCGGGGCTGGGTGGCTACACCTTC; CDR3aa: CASSLTLSGLGGYTF; v_gene: TRBV5-6; d_gene: .; abundance: .; len: 15; j_gene: TRBJ1-2
CDR3nt: TGCGCCAGCAGCCCCGACAGGGGGAACTATGGCTACACCTTC; CDR3aa: CASSPDRGNYGYTF; v_gene: TRBV4-1; d_gene: TRBD1; abundance: few; len: 14; j_gene: TRBJ1-2
CDR3nt: TGTGCCAGCAGCCAAGGAACCGGGACAGGCACAGATACGCAGTATTTT; CDR3aa: CASSQGTGTGTDTQYF; v_gene: TRBV14; d_gene: TRBD1; abundance: .; len: 16; j_gene: TRBJ2-3
CDR3nt: TGTGCCAGCAGTTTTGGGGCCTACGAGCAGTACTTC; CDR3aa: CASSFGAYEQYF; v_gene: TRBV6-1; d_gene: .; abundance: once; len: 12; j_gene: TRBJ2-7
CDR3nt: TGCGCCAGCAGTGAGGCCGATCAGCCCCAGCATTTT; CDR3aa: CASSEADQPQHF; v_gene: TRBV10-2; d_gene: .; abundance: .; len: 12; j_gene: TRBJ1-5
CDR3nt: TGCGCCAGCAGCCTCCTTGGACAGGGGACCTACAATGAGCAGTTCTTC; CDR3aa: CASSLLGQGTYNEQFF; v_gene: TRBV5-1; d_gene: TRBD1; abundance: .; len: 16; j_gene: TRBJ2-1
CDR3nt: TGCGCCAGCAGTGACGGGGGTGAGCAGTTCTTC; CDR3aa: CASSDGGEQFF; v_gene: TRBV10-1; d_gene: .; abundance: .; len: 11; j_gene: TRBJ2-1
CDR3nt: TGTGCCACTAGTGGCTTGGGGGCGGGTGGCTACACCTTC; CDR3aa: CATSGLGAGGYTF; v_gene: TRBV7-2; d_gene: .; abundance: .; len: 13; j_gene: TRBJ1-2
CDR3nt: TGTGCCATCTCTAGCGGGAGCTCCTACGAGCAGTACTTC; CDR3aa: CAISSGSSYEQYF; v_gene: TRBV10-3; d_gene: TRBD2; abundance: .; len: 13; j_gene: TRBJ2-7
CDR3nt: TGCAGCGTCCAAGGGGGCTCGGGAGAAAAACTGTTTTTT; CDR3aa: CSVQGGSGEKLFF; v_gene: TRBV29-1; d_gene: TRBD1; abundance: once; len: 13; j_gene: TRBJ1-4
CDR3nt: TGCGCCAGCAAGGGACTAGCGGGGGTAGGAGATACGCAGTATTTT; CDR3aa: CASKGLAGVGDTQYF; v_gene: TRBV10-2; d_gene: TRBD2; abundance: .; len: 15; j_gene: TRBJ2-3
CDR3nt: TGTGCCAGCAGTGAAATAGAGGGGGGTCCAGCGGCTTTCTTT; CDR3aa: CASSEIEGGPAAFF; v_gene: TRBV6-4; d_gene: .; abundance: few; len: 14; j_gene: TRBJ1-1
CDR3nt: TGTGCCAGCAGGACCGAGGGGGGGGCAGTGCTCTATGGCTACACCTTC; CDR3aa: CASRTEGGAVLYGYTF; v_gene: TRBV28; d_gene: .; abundance: .; len: 16; j_gene: TRBJ1-2
CDR3nt: TGTGCCAGCAGTTTGGGGCAGAACCTCGAAAAACTGTTTTTT; CDR3aa: CASSLGQNLEKLFF; v_gene: TRBV28; d_gene: .; abundance: .; len: 14; j_gene: TRBJ1-4
CDR3nt: TGTGCCAGTGGGGGACTAGCGAGAGATACGCAGTATTTT; CDR3aa: CASGGLARDTQYF; v_gene: TRBV2; d_gene: TRBD2; abundance: .; len: 13; j_gene: TRBJ2-3
CDR3nt: TGTGCCAGCAGCCCCGGACTAGCGGGTATCGTCTACGAGCAGTACTTC; CDR3aa: CASSPGLAGIVYEQYF; v_gene: TRBV5-4; d_gene: TRBD2; abundance: .; len: 16; j_gene: TRBJ2-7
CDR3nt: TGTGCCAGCAGTTTATGGATCCCTGCTTTGGGGCACGAGCAGTACTTC; CDR3aa: CASSLWIPALGHEQYF; v_gene: TRBV27; d_gene: .; abundance: .; len: 16; j_gene: TRBJ2-7
CDR3nt: TGTGCCAGCTCACCAACGGGACAGGGTTCCCCCATGTCTGAAGCTTTCTTT; CDR3aa: CASSPTGQGSPMSEAFF; v_gene: TRBV18; d_gene: TRBD1; abundance: .; len: 17; j_gene: TRBJ1-1
CDR3nt: TGCGCCAGCAGGAAAGCAGGGGTCAAATATGGCTACACCTTC; CDR3aa: CASRKAGVKYGYTF; v_gene: TRBV10-1; d_gene: .; abundance: few; len: 14; j_gene: TRBJ1-2
CDR3nt: TGCGCCAGGATGGGAGGGGGGCTGCCCAGGGTGGTAACCAGGGAGCTGTTTTTT; CDR3aa: CARMGGGLPRVVTRELFF; v_gene: TRBV5-1; d_gene: .; abundance: .; len: 18; j_gene: TRBJ2-2
CDR3nt: TGTGCCAGCAGCTTATACGGTGATTCCTACGAGCAGTACTTC; CDR3aa: CASSLYGDSYEQYF; v_gene: TRBV11-3; d_gene: .; abundance: .; len: 14; j_gene: TRBJ2-7
CDR3nt: TGTGCCAGCAGCTTAGATTCCTCGCTTGGTAGAGAGCAGTACTTC; CDR3aa: CASSLDSSLGREQYF; v_gene: TRBV11-2; d_gene: .; abundance: .; len: 15; j_gene: TRBJ2-7
CDR3nt: TGCGCCAGCAGCTTGAGGTCAGACTCCTACGAGCAGTACTTC; CDR3aa: CASSLRSDSYEQYF; v_gene: TRBV5-1; d_gene: .; abundance: .; len: 14; j_gene: TRBJ2-7
CDR3nt: TGTGCCAGCAGCTTGGCGGCACAGGGGGCGCGAACAGGTTACGGCTACACCTTC; CDR3aa: CASSLAAQGARTGYGYTF; v_gene: TRBV5-5; d_gene: TRBD1; abundance: .; len: 18; j_gene: TRBJ1-2
CDR3nt: TGTGCCAGCAGCTTAATAGCGGATGGAACAGATACGCAGTATTTT; CDR3aa: CASSLIADGTDTQYF; v_gene: TRBV7-3; d_gene: .; abundance: .; len: 15; j_gene: TRBJ2-3
CDR3nt: TGTGCCGTGGGCAGCCTCTATGGCTACACCTTC; CDR3aa: CAVGSLYGYTF; v_gene: TRBV14; d_gene: .; abundance: .; len: 11; j_gene: TRBJ1-2
CDR3nt: TGCAGCGCTCTGGACAGGGAATCCTATGGCTACACCTTC; CDR3aa: CSALDRESYGYTF; v_gene: TRBV29-1; d_gene: TRBD1; abundance: .; len: 13; j_gene: TRBJ1-2
CDR3nt: TGCAGCGCGTCGCGGTCCGGGGAGCTGTTTTTT; CDR3aa: CSASRSGELFF; v_gene: TRBV29-1; d_gene: .; abundance: .; len: 11; j_gene: TRBJ2-2
CDR3nt: TGTGCCAGCAGCTTAGTAGGGTTCCCCAAGCTAAACACTGAAGCTTTCTTT; CDR3aa: CASSLVGFPKLNTEAFF; v_gene: TRBV7-9; d_gene: .; abundance: .; len: 17; j_gene: TRBJ1-1
CDR3nt: TGTGCCAGCAGCCAGAGACTAGCGGGGGGTGCCGGGGAGCTGTTTTTT; CDR3aa: CASSQRLAGGAGELFF; v_gene: TRBV14; d_gene: TRBD2; abundance: .; len: 16; j_gene: TRBJ2-2
CDR3nt: TGTGCCAGCAGTCCCTCGGGTTCTGACACTGAAGCTTTCTTT; CDR3aa: CASSPSGSDTEAFF; v_gene: TRBV6-5; d_gene: .; abundance: .; len: 14; j_gene: TRBJ1-1
CDR3nt: TGTGCCAGTAGTCTCCAGGGTAATGACGGTGAAAAACTGTTTTTT; CDR3aa: CASSLQGNDGEKLFF; v_gene: TRBV19; d_gene: .; abundance: .; len: 15; j_gene: TRBJ1-4
CDR3nt: TGTGCCAGCAACAAAGGTAGGGACAGGGACCACGAGCAGTACTTC; CDR3aa: CASNKGRDRDHEQYF; v_gene: TRBV6-1; d_gene: TRBD1; abundance: .; len: 15; j_gene: TRBJ2-7
CDR3nt: TGTGCCAGCAGCTTGGTAGGGGGACAGGGGTATGGCTACACCTTC; CDR3aa: CASSLVGGQGYGYTF; v_gene: TRBV5-6; d_gene: TRBD1; abundance: .; len: 15; j_gene: TRBJ1-2
CDR3nt: TGTGCCAGCAGCCGGACAGGGGCTAGAAACACCATATATTTT; CDR3aa: CASSRTGARNTIYF; v_gene: TRBV13; d_gene: TRBD1; abundance: .; len: 14; j_gene: TRBJ1-3
CDR3nt: TGTGCCAGTAGAATGGGGGGGACTGAAGCTTTCTTT; CDR3aa: CASRMGGTEAFF; v_gene: TRBV19; d_gene: .; abundance: once; len: 12; j_gene: TRBJ1-1
CDR3nt: TGTGCCACTCACCCTTGGCCGTTGGGAAAAGGGCGGACCGGGGAGCTGTTTTTT; CDR3aa: CATHPWPLGKGRTGELFF; v_gene: TRBV7-8; d_gene: .; abundance: .; len: 18; j_gene: TRBJ2-2
CDR3nt: TGTGCCAGCAGCTTACTGACTAGCGGGGCCTCGGAGACCCAGTACTTC; CDR3aa: CASSLLTSGASETQYF; v_gene: TRBV7-2; d_gene: TRBD2; abundance: once; len: 16; j_gene: TRBJ2-5
CDR3nt: TGTGCCAGCAGCTCAACCGGGACGGGGTTTGAAAAACTGTTTTTT; CDR3aa: CASSSTGTGFEKLFF; v_gene: TRBV7-2; d_gene: .; abundance: .; len: 15; j_gene: TRBJ1-4
CDR3nt: TGTGCCAGCAGACCAGGGGACAGTCCTTACTATGGCTACACCTTC; CDR3aa: CASRPGDSPYYGYTF; v_gene: TRBV6-5; d_gene: TRBD1; abundance: .; len: 15; j_gene: TRBJ1-2
CDR3nt: TGCGCCAGCAGCCAAGATTCAGGGGAAAATCAGCCCCAGCATTTT; CDR3aa: CASSQDSGENQPQHF; v_gene: TRBV4-1; d_gene: .; abundance: .; len: 15; j_gene: TRBJ1-5
CDR3nt: TGTGCCAGCAGCTTGGCGGGGACAGGGGGCGTCAATCAGCCCCAGCATTTT; CDR3aa: CASSLAGTGGVNQPQHF; v_gene: TRBV5-6; d_gene: TRBD1; abundance: .; len: 17; j_gene: TRBJ1-5
CDR3nt: TGTGCCAGCAGCTTAGACGGGGGTAACTATGGCTACACCTTC; CDR3aa: CASSLDGGNYGYTF; v_gene: TRBV7-2; d_gene: .; abundance: .; len: 14; j_gene: TRBJ1-2
CDR3nt: TGTGCCAGCAGCTTAGAAGCCCCAGGACAGCCCGGGGAGCTGTTTTTT; CDR3aa: CASSLEAPGQPGELFF; v_gene: TRBV7-6; d_gene: .; abundance: .; len: 16; j_gene: TRBJ2-2
CDR3nt: TGCGCCAGCAGCCCAGGACAGGGTAACGGCTACACCTTC; CDR3aa: CASSPGQGNGYTF; v_gene: TRBV5-1; d_gene: TRBD1; abundance: few; len: 13; j_gene: TRBJ1-2
CDR3nt: TGCGCCAGCAGCTTCGCGGGATACACAGATACGCAGTATTTT; CDR3aa: CASSFAGYTDTQYF; v_gene: TRBV5-1; d_gene: .; abundance: .; len: 14; j_gene: TRBJ2-3
CDR3nt: TGTGCCAGCAGCTTAGTATATCTAGGTGCCGAAGCGTATTTT; CDR3aa: CASSLVYLGAEAYF; v_gene: TRBV7-8; d_gene: .; abundance: .; len: 14; j_gene: TRBJ2-3
CDR3nt: TGTGCCAGCAGCTTACCTTCGCAGGGTACGCAGTATTTT; CDR3aa: CASSLPSQGTQYF; v_gene: TRBV7-2; d_gene: .; abundance: .; len: 13; j_gene: TRBJ2-3
CDR3nt: TGCGCCAGCAGCTTGGGAAGTGATAACACTGAAGCTTTCTTT; CDR3aa: CASSLGSDNTEAFF; v_gene: TRBV5-1; d_gene: .; abundance: .; len: 14; j_gene: TRBJ1-1
CDR3nt: TGTGCCAGCAGCTTGGTCCCCGGGGCCCTCCTTGACGAGCAGTACTTC; CDR3aa: CASSLVPGALLDEQYF; v_gene: TRBV7-2; d_gene: .; abundance: once; len: 16; j_gene: TRBJ2-7